One and the same sample provided the 26 T cell receptor beta chains below, sequenced in a study of cytomegalovirus exposure and HLA in healthy donors. It was with 60 Vbeta and 13 Jbeta primers that the PCR ran. Profiling relied on immunoSEQ multiplex PCR, and the TCRdb table lists in-frame clones only, not all of them. The table lists 200,000 to 250,000 clones, approximately 80% of them singletons. Source material: PBMCs. These TCRs come from a man in his fifties or sixties in good health and CMV-seronegative.

The genes are TRBV28 and TRBJ1-5, with 8 bases aligning to TRBD1. The junction had 12 bases not matched to a gene; V was cut back by 4 bases and J by 1 base. Germline V gene lookup returns CDR1 MDHEN and CDR2 SYDVKM. This CDR3 comprises 18 residues. The CDR3 loop reads CASSSNSWTGSSNQPQHF. The CDR3 DNA is TGTGCCAGCAGTTCTAATTCCTGGACAGGGTCGAGCAATCAGCCCCAGCATTTT.

This clone was seen more than once but under ten times. This chain joins TRBV11-2 and TRBJ2-1, with 9 bases aligning to TRBD2. J was trimmed by 9 bases and V by 3 bases; bases with no gene match: 6. The length of the CDR3 is 14 residues. The germline gives CDR1 SGHAT, CDR2 FQNNGV. The CDR3 reads CASSLGAGGPEQFF. Written as DNA, the CDR3 is TGTGCCAGCAGCTTGGGGGCGGGAGGGCCTGAGCAGTTCTTC.

This sequence joins TRBV11-1 and TRBJ2-7; D may be TRBD2 (6 bases). This CDR3 is 14 amino acids long. V dropped 1 base and J dropped 3 bases, with 10 bases sitting between them. Germline V gene sequence: CDR1 SGHAT, CDR2 FQDESV (reference sequence). CDR3: CASSLELGGYEQYF. As DNA, the CDR3 is TGTGCCAGCAGCTTAGAGTTGGGGGGCTACGAGCAGTACTTC.

This chain uses TRBV7-9 with TRBJ1-2, with D tentatively TRBD1 (5 bases). The V gene's germline CDR1 is SEHNR and CDR2 FQNEAQ (reference sequence). This CDR3 spans 11 amino acids. V was clipped by 5 bases and J by 6 bases, with 7 bases between them. DNA for the CDR3: TGTGCCAGCAGCCCCAGGGATGGCTACACCTTC. Amino acid sequence: CASSPRDGYTF.

The rearrangement links TRBV2 to TRBJ2-3, with 8 nucleotides matching TRBD2. Germline CDR1 and CDR2: SNHLY and FYNNEI. The CDR3 is 16 amino acids. V lost 4 bases and J lost 1; bases outside the gene matches: 7. CDR3 loop: CASSALSGIRTDTQYF. The CDR3 region has the DNA TGTGCCAGCAGTGCCCTTAGCGGGATACGCACAGATACGCAGTATTTT.

The genes are TRBV30 and TRBJ1-5, with unresolved D. Trimming removed 1 base at V and 9 bases at J, with 10 bases between. The germline gives CDR1 GTSNPN, CDR2 SVGIG (reference sequence). The CDR3 is 12 amino acids. CDR3 sequence: CAWSAGKRPQHF. The CDR3 DNA reads as TGTGCCTGGAGTGCCGGTAAGAGGCCCCAGCATTTT.

The chain is built from TRBV30 and TRBJ2-7, with 8 bases aligning to TRBD2. The V segment lost 0 bases and the J segment 3 bases; nucleotides outside the gene matches: 4. The germline V gene has CDR1 GTSNPN and CDR2 SVGIG (reference sequence). The CDR3 totals 14 residues. In DNA, the CDR3 is TGTGCCTGGAGTGTACCCGGGAGGGACTACGAGCAGTACTTC. Translated: CAWSVPGRDYEQYF.

The V and J genes are TRBV19 and TRBJ2-3; 7 nucleotides align to TRBD2. Per germline, CDR1 LNHDA and CDR2 SQIVND (reference sequence). V gave up 6 bases and J gave up 15 bases; unmatched junction bases: 12. The length of the CDR3 is 12 residues. The CDR3 DNA follows: TGTGCCAGTAGGAGGGCGGGAGACAGAAAATATTTT. As protein: CASRRAGDRKYF.

This clone appeared a few times. J is TRBJ2-3 and V is TRBV30; 8 bases are shared with TRBD2. Germline CDR1 GTSNPN, CDR2 SVGIG (reference sequence). Losses at the gene ends were 3 bases for V and 6 bases for J; bases not matched to a gene: 14. There are 16 residues in the CDR3. Here the CDR3 reads CAWSGGGIGKGDTQYF. Here the CDR3 DNA reads TGTGCCTGGAGCGGCGGGGGGATCGGGAAGGGGGATACGCAGTATTTT.

V is TRBV15 and J is TRBJ2-1; 7 bases are a match to TRBD2. Germline CDR1 is LNHNV and CDR2 is YYDKDF (reference sequence). CDR3 size: 17 residues. V lost 0 bases, J lost 7 bases, and 12 bases stayed unmatched. In DNA form, the CDR3 reads TGTGCCACCAGCAGAGATCAACTAGCGTGGAGTCATAATGAGCAGTTCTTC. It is translated as CATSRDQLAWSHNEQFF. Combining the CDR3 with reference TRBV15 and TRBJ2-1 gives the whole variable domain DAMVIQNPRYQVTQFGKPVTLSCSQTLNHNVMYWYQQKSSQAPKLLFHYYDKDFNNEADTPDNFQSRRPNTSFCFLDIRSPGLGDTAMYLCATSRDQLAWSHNEQFFGPGTRLTVL.

The rearrangement links TRBV27 to TRBJ2-7, with TRBD2 matching 14 bases. The germline CDR1 and CDR2 sequences are MNHEY and SMNVEV (reference sequence). The CDR3 loop spans 15 amino acids. V dropped 5 bases and J dropped 3; count of bases not matched to a gene: 3. The CDR3 protein is CASSPGTSGSYEQYF. CDR3 nucleotides: TGTGCCAGCAGTCCCGGGACTAGCGGGAGCTACGAGCAGTACTTC.

This chain links TRBV19 with TRBJ1-4; 12 bases align to TRBD1. The CDR3 runs 14 residues. With 6 bases clipped from V and 8 bases from J, the junction kept 4 bases outside the gene matches. CDR1 is LNHDA and CDR2 is SQIVND in the germline V gene (reference sequence). This CDR3 is CASRTGTGGEKLFF. The CDR3 DNA reads TGTGCCAGTAGAACCGGGACAGGGGGCGAAAAACTGTTTTTT.

The CDR3 loop reads CASNPGLAYRYEQYF. The CDR3 DNA reads TGTGCCAGCAACCCGGGACTAGCGTATCGTTATGAGCAGTACTTC. The chain is built from TRBV27 and TRBJ2-7; 10 bases align to TRBD2. Trimming removed 7 bases from V and 7 bases from J; junction bases left unmatched: 13. The germline gives CDR1 MNHEY, CDR2 SMNVEV (reference sequence). The CDR3 is 15 residues long.

The gene calls are TRBV1 and TRBJ2-7; the D call TRBD1 from the table was never checked on the DNA. TRBV1 is a pseudogene segment. The CDR3 extends over 19 amino acids. This CDR3 is CTSSQDSSRGQRGSYEQYF. The DNA for the CDR3 is TGCACCAGCAGCCAAGATTCGTCCAGGGGGCAACGAGGCTCCTACGAGCAGTACTTC.

This clone was observed a few times. CDR3 bases: TGTGCCAGCACCCGGGACAGGGGGCCCACCGGGGAGCTGTTTTTT. It yields the protein CASTRDRGPTGELFF. V gene TRBV6-5 combines with J gene TRBJ2-2; 12 bases fit TRBD1. J gave up 4 bases and V 7 bases, and 4 bases lay outside the gene matches. The CDR3 has 15 amino acids. Germline lookup yields CDR1 MNHEY and CDR2 SVGAGI.

J is TRBJ2-1 and V is TRBV7-3; D uncertain. The CDR3 has 15 amino acids. V dropped 5 bases and J dropped 7 bases, with 18 bases sitting between them. CDR1 is SGHTA and CDR2 is FQGTGA in the germline V gene. This CDR3 reads CASSPPRGILNEQFF. The CDR3 region has the DNA TGTGCCAGCAGCCCCCCTAGAGGCATCCTGAATGAGCAGTTCTTC.

CDR3 region: CASSLGGSYGYTF. The CDR3 nucleotides read TGTGCCAGCAGTCTGGGGGGGTCCTATGGCTACACCTTC. The rearrangement uses TRBV5-3 and TRBJ1-2; possible D gene TRBD1, 5 bases. TRBV5-3 is known as an ORF, though its function is uncertain. The CDR3 length is 13 residues. Trimming took off 8 bases at V and 4 bases at J, with 15 bases between the two ends.

CDR3 residues: CASSLGIEPGRADTQYF. The CDR3 region has the DNA TGTGCCAGCAGTTTAGGTATCGAGCCTGGGAGGGCAGATACGCAGTATTTT. V gene TRBV28 combines with J gene TRBJ2-3, with TRBD2 identical over 7 bases. The CDR3 extends over 17 amino acids. V dropped 2 bases and J dropped 4; count of bases not matched to a gene: 12. Germline CDR1 reads MDHEN; CDR2 reads SYDVKM.

This rearrangement joins TRBV27 to TRBJ2-1, with a tentative D call TRBD1 (6 bases). V was pared by 0 bases and J by 2 bases, with 17 bases between. Per germline, CDR1 MNHEY and CDR2 SMNVEV (reference sequence). The CDR3 has 18 residues. The CDR3 loop is CASSLSSFRGSPYNEQFF. CDR3 DNA sequence: TGTGCCAGCAGTTTATCGAGTTTCAGGGGAAGCCCCTACAATGAGCAGTTCTTC.

The CDR3 nucleotides read TGTGCCAGCAGTTTTGGGCAATCCTACGAGCAGTACTTC. Protein sequence: CASSFGQSYEQYF. The chain recombines TRBV28 with TRBJ2-7, with D unresolved. Germline V lookup: CDR1 MDHEN, CDR2 SYDVKM. The CDR3 sequence is 13 residues long. Trimming left V 3 bases short and J 1 base short, with 7 bases between.

This clone was found a few times. V and J are TRBV28 and TRBJ2-3, with 12 positions matching TRBD2. The CDR3 spans 15 residues. CDR1 and CDR2 (germline): MDHEN, SYDVKM. V shed 10 bases, J shed 4 bases, and the junction held 9 bases outside the gene matches. This CDR3 reads CAILSSGRAADTQYF. CDR3 in DNA: TGTGCCATCCTCTCTAGCGGGAGGGCTGCAGATACGCAGTATTTT. The complete variable domain, with remaining parts taken from reference TRBV28 and TRBJ2-3, reads DVKVTQSSRYLVKRTGEKVFLECVQDMDHENMFWYRQDPGLGLRLIYFSYDVKMKEKGDIPEGYSVSREKKERFSLILESASTNQTSMYLCAILSSGRAADTQYFGPGTRLTVL.

V is TRBV27 and J is TRBJ2-5, with 7 bases identical to TRBD2. Near its end, the DNA agrees better with TRBJ2-7, so the J call may be wrong. This CDR3 is built from 14 residues. Germline CDR1 is MNHEY and CDR2 is SMNVEV (reference sequence). The DNA for the CDR3 is TGTGCCAGCAGTTCCGGACTAGGGTCCTACGAGCAGTACTTC. It specifies CASSSGLGSYEQYF.

This clone has only one observation. CDR3 loop: CASSVAFGGNTGELFF. The CDR3 nucleotides are TGTGCCAGCAGCGTAGCTTTCGGAGGGAACACCGGGGAGCTGTTTTTT. The rearrangement uses TRBV9 and TRBJ2-2, with a tentative D call TRBD2 (5 bases). Germline V gives CDR1 SGDLS, CDR2 YYNGEE. Trimming left V 0 bases short and J 1 base short, with 10 bases between. CDR3 length: 16 amino acids.

V and J are TRBV4-1 and TRBJ2-1, with D unresolved. V lost 4 bases to trimming and J lost 0 bases, with 10 bases between them. Germline V lookup: CDR1 MGHRA, CDR2 YSYEKL. The CDR3 runs to 15 residues. CDR3 protein: CASSPQQVSYNEQFF. CDR3 nucleotide sequence: TGCGCCAGCAGCCCCCAGCAGGTCTCCTACAATGAGCAGTTCTTC.

This chain uses TRBV5-1 with TRBJ1-1, with 10 bases fitting TRBD1. In germline, CDR1 is SGHRS, CDR2 YFSETQ. This CDR3 region has 20 residues. The V and J ends lost 5 bases and 0 bases, in that order; junction bases with no gene match: 19. CDR3 nucleotide sequence: TGCGCCAGCAGTTTTCATCTCCAACGGGACAGGGGCTTCATGAACACTGAAGCTTTCTTT. Its protein product is CASSFHLQRDRGFMNTEAFF.

This chain joins TRBV7-9 and TRBJ1-1, with 7 positions matching TRBD1. Germline loops: CDR1 SEHNR, CDR2 FQNEAQ (reference sequence). Unmatched junction bases numbered 6, after V lost 5 bases and J lost 0 bases. The CDR3 runs 15 residues. The CDR3 nucleotides read TGTGCCAGCAGCCCCCGACAGGGATTGAACACTGAAGCTTTCTTT. This translates into CASSPRQGLNTEAFF.